This TCR beta chain was recorded in a study of blood T cells in healthy people across ages. On this clonotype itself: Its target is unknown.

The donors, healthy Caucasians from Russia, were aged 6 to 90. Donors gave roughly 10 milliliters of peripheral blood apiece. Whenever a sample was processed, at least 7 million PBMCs were isolated. Together with a sample-barcoded 5' primer, a J-beta primer mix was included in a second PCR lasting about 7 to 12 cycles. Using its own MiXCR run on the 5' RACE reads, TCRdb lists one record per CDR3 protein. The repertoire holds 1,300,000 or so distinct CDR3 sequences, roughly 60% seen once, with under 8.5% in the top ten. Study results and caveats: Long-lived donors had more naive CD4+ cells and higher diversity than aged donors.

The origin of this receptor is a man between 18 and 35 years old in good health. Sequencing was carried out using blood.

The CDR3, as DNA: TGTGCCAGCAGCTCACAAAGCCGACCCGTCGGGGAGCTGTTTTTT. Translated, it gives CASSSQSRPVGELFF. The V and J genes are TRBV7-2 and TRBJ2-2; D call uncertain. The V and J ends lost 4 bases and 7 bases respectively, with 16 bases between them. This CDR3 has 15 amino acids. Looked up from germline, CDR1 is SGHTA and CDR2 is FQGNSA.